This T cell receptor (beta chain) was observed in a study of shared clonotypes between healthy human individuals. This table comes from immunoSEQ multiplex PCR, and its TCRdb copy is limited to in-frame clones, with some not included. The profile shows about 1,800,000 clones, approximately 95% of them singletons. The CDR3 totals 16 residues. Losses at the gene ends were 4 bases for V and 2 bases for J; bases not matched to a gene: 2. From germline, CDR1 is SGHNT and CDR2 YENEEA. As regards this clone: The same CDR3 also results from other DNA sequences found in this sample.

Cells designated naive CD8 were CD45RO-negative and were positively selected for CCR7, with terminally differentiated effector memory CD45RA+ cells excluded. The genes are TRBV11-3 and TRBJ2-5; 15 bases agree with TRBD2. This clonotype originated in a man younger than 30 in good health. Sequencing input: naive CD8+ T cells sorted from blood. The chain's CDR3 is CASSSGLAGGQETQYF. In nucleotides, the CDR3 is TGTGCCAGCAGCTCGGGACTAGCGGGGGGACAAGAGACCCAGTACTTC.